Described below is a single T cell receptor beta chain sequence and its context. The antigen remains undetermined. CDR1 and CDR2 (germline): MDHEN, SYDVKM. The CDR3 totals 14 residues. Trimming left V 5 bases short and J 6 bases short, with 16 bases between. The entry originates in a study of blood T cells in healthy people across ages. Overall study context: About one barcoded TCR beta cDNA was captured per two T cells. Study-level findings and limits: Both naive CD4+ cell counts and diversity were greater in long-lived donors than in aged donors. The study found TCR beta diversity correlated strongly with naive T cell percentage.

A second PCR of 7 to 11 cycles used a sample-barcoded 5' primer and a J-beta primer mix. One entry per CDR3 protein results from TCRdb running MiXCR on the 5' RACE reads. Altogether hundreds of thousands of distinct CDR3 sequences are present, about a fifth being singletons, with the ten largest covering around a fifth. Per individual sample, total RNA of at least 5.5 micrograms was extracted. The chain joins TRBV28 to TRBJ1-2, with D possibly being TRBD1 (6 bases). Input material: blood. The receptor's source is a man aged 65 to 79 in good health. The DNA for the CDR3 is TGTGCCAGCAGTATACCCGGGGGCTCAGATGGCTACACCTTC. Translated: CASSIPGGSDGYTF.